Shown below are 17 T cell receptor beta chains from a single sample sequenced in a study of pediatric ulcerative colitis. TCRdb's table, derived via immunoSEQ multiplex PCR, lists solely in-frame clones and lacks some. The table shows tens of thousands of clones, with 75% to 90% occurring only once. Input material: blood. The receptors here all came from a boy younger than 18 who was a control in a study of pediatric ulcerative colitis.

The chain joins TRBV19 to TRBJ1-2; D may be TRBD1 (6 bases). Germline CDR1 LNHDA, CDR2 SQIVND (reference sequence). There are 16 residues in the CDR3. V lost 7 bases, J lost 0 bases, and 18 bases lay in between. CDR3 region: CASKRQALDSNYGYTF. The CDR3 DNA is TGTGCCAGTAAACGACAGGCCTTAGATTCTAACTATGGCTACACCTTC.

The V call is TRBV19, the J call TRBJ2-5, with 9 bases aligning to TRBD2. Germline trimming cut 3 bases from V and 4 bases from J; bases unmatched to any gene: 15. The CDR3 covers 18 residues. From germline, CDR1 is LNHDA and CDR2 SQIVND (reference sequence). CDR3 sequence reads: CASSMVVRASGIGETQYF. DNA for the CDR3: TGTGCCAGTAGTATGGTTGTCAGGGCTAGCGGGATTGGAGAGACCCAGTACTTC.

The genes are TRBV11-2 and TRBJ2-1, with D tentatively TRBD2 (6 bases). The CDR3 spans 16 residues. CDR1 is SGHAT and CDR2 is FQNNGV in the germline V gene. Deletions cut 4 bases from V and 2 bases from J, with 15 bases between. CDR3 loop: CASSSLSGRTYNEQFF. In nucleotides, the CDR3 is TGTGCCAGCAGCTCCCTTAGCGGTCGAACCTACAATGAGCAGTTCTTC.

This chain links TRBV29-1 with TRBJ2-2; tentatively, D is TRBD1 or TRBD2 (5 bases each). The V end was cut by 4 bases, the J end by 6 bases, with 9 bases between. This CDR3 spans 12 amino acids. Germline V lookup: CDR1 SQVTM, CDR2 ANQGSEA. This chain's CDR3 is CSVVEGPGELFF. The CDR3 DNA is TGCAGCGTTGTTGAGGGGCCCGGGGAGCTGTTTTTT.

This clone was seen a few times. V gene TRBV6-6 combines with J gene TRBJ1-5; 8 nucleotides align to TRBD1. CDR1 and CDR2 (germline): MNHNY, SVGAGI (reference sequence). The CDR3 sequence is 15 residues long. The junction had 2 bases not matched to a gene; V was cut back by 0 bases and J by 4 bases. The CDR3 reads CASSYSGQVNQPQHF. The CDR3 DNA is TGTGCCAGCAGTTACTCGGGACAGGTAAATCAGCCCCAGCATTTT.

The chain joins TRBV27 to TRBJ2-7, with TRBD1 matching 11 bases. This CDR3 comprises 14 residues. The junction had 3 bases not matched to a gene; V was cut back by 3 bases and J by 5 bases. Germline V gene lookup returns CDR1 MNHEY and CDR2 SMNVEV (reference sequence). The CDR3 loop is CASSFRGQGDEQYF. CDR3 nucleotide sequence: TGTGCCAGCAGTTTTAGGGGACAGGGGGACGAGCAGTACTTC.

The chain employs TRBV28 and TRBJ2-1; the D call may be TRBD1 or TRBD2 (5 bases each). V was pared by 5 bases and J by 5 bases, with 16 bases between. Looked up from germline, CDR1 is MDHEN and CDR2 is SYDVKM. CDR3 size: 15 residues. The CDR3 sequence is CASSGPGTGNNEQFF. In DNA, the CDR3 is TGTGCCAGCAGTGGACCCGGGACGGGAAACAATGAGCAGTTCTTC.

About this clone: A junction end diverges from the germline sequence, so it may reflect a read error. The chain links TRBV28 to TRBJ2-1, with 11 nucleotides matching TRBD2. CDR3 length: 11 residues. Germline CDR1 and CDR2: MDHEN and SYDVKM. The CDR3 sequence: CASSSLAGEIF. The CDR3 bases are TGTGCCAGCAGTTCACTAGCGGGAGAGATCTTC.

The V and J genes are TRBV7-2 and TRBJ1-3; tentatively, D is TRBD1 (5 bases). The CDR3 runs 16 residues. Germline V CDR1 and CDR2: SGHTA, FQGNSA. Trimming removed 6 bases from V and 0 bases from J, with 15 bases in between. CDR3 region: CASSWGDPISGNTIYF. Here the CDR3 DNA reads TGTGCCAGCAGTTGGGGGGACCCAATCTCTGGAAACACCATATATTTT.

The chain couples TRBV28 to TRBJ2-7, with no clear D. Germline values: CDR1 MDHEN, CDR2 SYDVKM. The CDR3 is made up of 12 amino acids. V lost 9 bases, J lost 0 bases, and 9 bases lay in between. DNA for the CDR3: TGTGCCAGAACAAGGAGCTCCTACGAGCAGTACTTC. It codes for CARTRSSYEQYF.

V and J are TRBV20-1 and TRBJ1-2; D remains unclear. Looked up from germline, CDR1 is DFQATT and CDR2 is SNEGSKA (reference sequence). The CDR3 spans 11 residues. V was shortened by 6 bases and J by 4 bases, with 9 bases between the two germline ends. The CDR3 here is CSAPGLYGYTF. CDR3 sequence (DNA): TGCAGTGCCCCCGGACTCTATGGCTACACCTTC.

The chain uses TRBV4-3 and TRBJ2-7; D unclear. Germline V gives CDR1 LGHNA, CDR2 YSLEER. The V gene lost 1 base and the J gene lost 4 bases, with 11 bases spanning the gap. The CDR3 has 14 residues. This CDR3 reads CASSQGAAGYEQYF. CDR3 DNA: TGCGCCAGCAGCCAAGGCGCAGCCGGGTACGAGCAGTACTTC.

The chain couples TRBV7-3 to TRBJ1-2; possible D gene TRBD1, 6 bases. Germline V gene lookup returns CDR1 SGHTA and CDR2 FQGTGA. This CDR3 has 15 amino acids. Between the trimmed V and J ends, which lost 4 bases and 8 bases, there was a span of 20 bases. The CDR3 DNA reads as TGTGCCAGCAGCTCCCGCACCGGGACACCGGGGGGCTACACCTTC. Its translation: CASSSRTGTPGGYTF.

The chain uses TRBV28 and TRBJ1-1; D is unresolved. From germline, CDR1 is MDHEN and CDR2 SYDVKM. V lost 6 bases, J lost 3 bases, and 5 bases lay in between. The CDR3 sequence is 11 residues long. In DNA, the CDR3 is TGTGCCAGCAGCATACACACTGAAGCTTTCTTT. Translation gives CASSIHTEAFF.

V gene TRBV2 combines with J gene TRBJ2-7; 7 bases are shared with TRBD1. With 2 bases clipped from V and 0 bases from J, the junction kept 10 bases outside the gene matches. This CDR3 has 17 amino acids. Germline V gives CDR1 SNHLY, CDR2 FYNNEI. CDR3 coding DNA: TGTGCCAGCAGTGAATTTTCTGGGACAGCTAGCTCCTACGAGCAGTACTTC. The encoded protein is CASSEFSGTASSYEQYF.

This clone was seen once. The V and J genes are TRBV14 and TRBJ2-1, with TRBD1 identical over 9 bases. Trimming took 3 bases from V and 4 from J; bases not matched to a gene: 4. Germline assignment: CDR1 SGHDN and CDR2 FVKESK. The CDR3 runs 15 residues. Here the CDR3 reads CASSQSGQGYNEQFF. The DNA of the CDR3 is TGTGCCAGCAGCCAGTCGGGACAGGGTTACAATGAGCAGTTCTTC.

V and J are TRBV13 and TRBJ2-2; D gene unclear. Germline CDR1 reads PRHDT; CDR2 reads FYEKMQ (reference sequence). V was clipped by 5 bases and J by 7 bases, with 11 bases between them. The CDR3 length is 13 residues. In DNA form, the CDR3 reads TGTGCCAGCAGCCCCAATTTCGGCGGGGAGCTGTTTTTT. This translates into CASSPNFGGELFF.